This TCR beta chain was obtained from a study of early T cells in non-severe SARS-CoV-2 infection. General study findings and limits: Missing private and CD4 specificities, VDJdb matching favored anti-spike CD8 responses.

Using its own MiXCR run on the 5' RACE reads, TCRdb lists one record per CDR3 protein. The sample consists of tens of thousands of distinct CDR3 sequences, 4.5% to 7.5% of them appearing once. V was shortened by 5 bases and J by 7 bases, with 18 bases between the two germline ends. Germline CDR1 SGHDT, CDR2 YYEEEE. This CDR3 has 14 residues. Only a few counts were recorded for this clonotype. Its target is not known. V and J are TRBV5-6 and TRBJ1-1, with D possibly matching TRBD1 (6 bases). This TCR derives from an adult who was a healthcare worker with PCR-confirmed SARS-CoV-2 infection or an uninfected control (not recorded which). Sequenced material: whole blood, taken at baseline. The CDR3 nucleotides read TGTGCCAGCAGTTACCCCCGGGGGGCGATTGAAGCTTTCTTT. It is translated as CASSYPRGAIEAFF.